Each of the 14 T cell receptor beta chains below was sequenced from the same sample in a study of blood T cell repertoires in COVID-19. Here immunoSEQ multiplex PCR was the method, and the copy in TCRdb shows in-frame clones only, minus some. The sample gives 200,000 to 250,000 clones, about nine tenths of which show up once; about 1.7% is in the top ten. The sample taken for sequencing was peripheral blood. The receptors shown here come from a woman aged 60 to 75 who had recovered from COVID-19.

The chain employs TRBV7-2 and TRBJ2-2, with TRBD2 identical over 10 bases. This CDR3 is 15 amino acids long. Germline-derived CDR1 and CDR2 are SGHTA and FQGNSA. The J segment lost 4 bases and the V segment lost 5 bases, leaving 4 bases of the junction unmatched. The CDR3 spells CASSTSGGATGELFF. CDR3 in DNA: TGTGCCAGCAGCACGAGCGGGGGGGCCACCGGGGAGCTGTTTTTT.

This clone has just one count. V and J are TRBV5-1 and TRBJ2-1; TRBD1 is a possible D gene (6 bases). Trimming stripped 4 bases from V and 4 bases from J, with 9 bases between. CDR1 is SGHRS and CDR2 is YFSETQ in the germline V gene. The CDR3 has 13 amino acids. As DNA, the CDR3 is TGCGCCAGCAGCGGGGGCGGGTACAATGAGCAGTTCTTC. Its translation: CASSGGGYNEQFF.

The chain uses TRBV4-3 and TRBJ1-3; 8 bases are a match to TRBD1. CDR1 LGHNA and CDR2 YSLEER come from the germline V gene. CDR3 length equals 15 residues. The ends lost 3 bases at V and 6 bases at J; junction bases unmatched: 7. The CDR3 protein is CASSQVNQGANTIYF. In DNA, the CDR3 is TGCGCCAGCAGCCAGGTTAATCAGGGGGCAAACACCATATATTTT.

This clone appeared a single time. The chain links TRBV15 to TRBJ2-3, with D unresolved. Trimming took off 2 bases at V and 0 bases at J, with 12 bases between the two ends. There are 16 residues in the CDR3. Germline V gene lookup returns CDR1 LNHNV and CDR2 YYDKDF (reference sequence). The CDR3 protein is CATSRPTRRSTDTQYF. The CDR3 nucleotides are TGTGCCACCAGCAGACCTACGCGAAGAAGCACAGATACGCAGTATTTT.

This chain links TRBV6-6 with TRBJ2-7; a possible D gene is TRBD1 (5 bases). CDR3 length equals 14 residues. Germline assignment: CDR1 MNHNY and CDR2 SVGAGI (reference sequence). Trimming cost V 2 bases and J 0 bases, with 8 bases left between them. Here the CDR3 reads CASSYPDSSYEQYF. CDR3 DNA: TGTGCCAGCAGTTACCCAGACAGCTCCTACGAGCAGTACTTC.

The V and J genes are TRBV19 and TRBJ1-3; D might be TRBD1 (6 bases). V was cut by 7 bases and J by 3 bases, with 19 bases left in between. The CDR3 consists of 16 residues. Germline CDR1 and CDR2: LNHDA and SQIVND (reference sequence). As DNA, the CDR3 is TGTGCCAGTACGGCTAGGGGGTCCCGAAGTGGAAACACCATATATTTT. Protein: CASTARGSRSGNTIYF.

The CDR3 loop is CASSLDGQILSGANVLTF. In DNA form, the CDR3 reads TGCGCCAGCAGCTTGGACGGACAGATTCTCTCTGGGGCCAACGTCCTGACTTTC. The V and J genes are TRBV5-1 and TRBJ2-6; D may be TRBD1 (6 bases). Germline lookup yields CDR1 SGHRS and CDR2 YFSETQ. The CDR3 covers 18 residues. Deletions cut 0 bases from V and 0 bases from J, with 13 bases between. The full variable domain, in which reference TRBV5-1 and TRBJ2-6 provide the parts outside the CDR3, is KAGVTQTPRYLIKTRGQQVTLSCSPISGHRSVSWYQQTPGQGLQFLFEYFSETQRNKGNFPGRFSGRQFSNSRSEMNVSTLELGDSALYLCASSLDGQILSGANVLTFGAGSRLTVL.

The rearrangement joins TRBV15 to TRBJ2-7; no clear D. This CDR3 has 15 residues. CDR1 and CDR2 from the germline V gene are LNHNV and YYDKDF (reference sequence). The V and J ends lost 3 bases and 2 bases respectively, with 14 bases between them. As DNA, the CDR3 is TGTGCCACCAGCAGCCCGTCCCAGACTCCCTACGAGCAGTACTTC. This encodes CATSSPSQTPYEQYF.

The V and J genes are TRBV7-3 and TRBJ1-1, with D maybe TRBD1 (5 bases). There are 14 residues in the CDR3. Trimming stripped 2 bases from V and 4 bases from J, with 11 bases between. Germline V CDR1 and CDR2: SGHTA, FQGTGA. CDR3 in DNA: TGTGCCAGCAGCTTAGGCTCGGGGGGCACTGAAGCTTTCTTT. Translating it yields CASSLGSGGTEAFF.

As DNA, the CDR3 is TGTGCCAGCAGGAGTATGCGCAATCAGCCCCAGCATTTT. It encodes CASRSMRNQPQHF. The chain uses TRBV12-3 or TRBV12-4 and TRBJ1-5; no reliable D call. V was clipped by 6 bases and J by 2 bases, with 8 bases between them. The CDR3 consists of 13 residues.

The chain employs TRBV28 and TRBJ2-7; 7 bases match TRBD1. With 6 bases clipped from V and 2 bases from J, the junction kept 7 bases outside the gene matches. Germline-derived CDR1 and CDR2 are MDHEN and SYDVKM. This CDR3 contains 14 residues. Here the CDR3 DNA reads TGTGCCAGCAGGATACAGGGGTCCACCTACGAGCAGTACTTC. Protein: CASRIQGSTYEQYF.

Worth noting for this clone: Other DNA sequences from this sample encode an identical CDR3 as well. The chain recombines TRBV9 with TRBJ2-7, with TRBD1 matching 8 bases. After removal of 3 bases from V and 2 bases from J, the junction contained 4 bases not matched to a gene. Per germline, CDR1 SGDLS and CDR2 YYNGEE. The CDR3 is 14 residues long. CDR3 nucleotides: TGTGCCAGCAGCGCACAGGGGGTTCCCTACGAGCAGTACTTC. This encodes CASSAQGVPYEQYF.

The chain employs TRBV19 and TRBJ2-2; no clear D. Germline V gives CDR1 LNHDA, CDR2 SQIVND (reference sequence). The V end was cut by 0 bases, the J end by 4 bases, with 9 bases between. This CDR3 comprises 15 residues. In DNA form, the CDR3 reads TGTGCCAGTAGTATAGACAGTATGCCCACCGGGGAGCTGTTTTTT. Translated: CASSIDSMPTGELFF.

The chain joins TRBV28 to TRBJ2-1; 8 bases fit TRBD2. Per germline, CDR1 MDHEN and CDR2 SYDVKM. The CDR3 sequence is 16 residues long. V dropped 6 bases and J dropped 10; count of bases not matched to a gene: 17. CDR3 in DNA: TGTGCCAGCAGCGTCTGGGGCGGCGGGGGGCAAAGCGAGCAGTTCTTC. It specifies CASSVWGGGGQSEQFF.